The clone carrying this TCR beta chain was picked up one time. The data derive from a study of blood T cell repertoires in COVID-19. Study at large: Sites in the United States, Italy and Spain provided acute and convalescent COVID-19 samples. PBMCs, B-cell-depleted T cells, or T cells provided the cDNA or gDNA that made up the material.

As originally analysed: Reference gene primer amplification in the assay estimated nucleated cell counts. Using immunoSEQ multiplex PCR, the repertoire was profiled, and TCRdb retains in-frame clones only, with some absent. V, J and clone size are taken as reported in that table, and D and trimming were inferred from the DNA itself. Of 95,000 to 150,000 clones in the sample, around three quarters were seen once. The sample comprised peripheral blood. This TCR was recovered from a man aged 60 to 75 with active or convalescent COVID-19.

The CDR3 DNA is TGCGCCAGCAGCTTGGTCGGGACAGGGCCAACCGGATGGGAGCTGTTTTTT. Translation gives CASSLVGTGPTGWELFF. The chain couples TRBV5-1 to TRBJ2-2; 9 nucleotides line up with TRBD1. CDR3 length equals 17 residues. Germline V CDR1 and CDR2: SGHRS, YFSETQ. J gave up 9 bases and V 0 bases, and 12 bases lay outside the gene matches.